This T cell receptor beta chain was obtained from a study of shared T cell receptors in the human thymus. Generated by immunoSEQ multiplex PCR, the TCRdb table keeps only in-frame clones and is missing some. Here the sample spans some 660,000 clones, 80% to 90% being singletons. Germline CDR1 is ENHRY and CDR2 is SYGVKD. The germline V and J ends were trimmed by 6 bases and 2 bases, with 16 bases remaining between them. The CDR3 length is 15 residues. These data were likewise used in another study, on human thymus T cells. That source adds: Among the donors, all were healthy Finnish infants having corrective surgery for congenital heart defects. Thymic resections from corrective heart surgery supplied the tissue. Both thymic and peripheral blood repertoires showed apparently biased V and J usage. Related research described strongly overlapping thymic repertoires in unrelated people.

Sequenced sample: thymocytes. The TCR originated in a boy less than two years old with a congenital heart defect. V is TRBV10-3 and J is TRBJ1-1, with D tentatively TRBD1 (5 bases). In DNA, the CDR3 is TGTGCCATCAGCAGGAATATGACAGCAAACACTGAAGCTTTCTTT. This translates into CAISRNMTANTEAFF.